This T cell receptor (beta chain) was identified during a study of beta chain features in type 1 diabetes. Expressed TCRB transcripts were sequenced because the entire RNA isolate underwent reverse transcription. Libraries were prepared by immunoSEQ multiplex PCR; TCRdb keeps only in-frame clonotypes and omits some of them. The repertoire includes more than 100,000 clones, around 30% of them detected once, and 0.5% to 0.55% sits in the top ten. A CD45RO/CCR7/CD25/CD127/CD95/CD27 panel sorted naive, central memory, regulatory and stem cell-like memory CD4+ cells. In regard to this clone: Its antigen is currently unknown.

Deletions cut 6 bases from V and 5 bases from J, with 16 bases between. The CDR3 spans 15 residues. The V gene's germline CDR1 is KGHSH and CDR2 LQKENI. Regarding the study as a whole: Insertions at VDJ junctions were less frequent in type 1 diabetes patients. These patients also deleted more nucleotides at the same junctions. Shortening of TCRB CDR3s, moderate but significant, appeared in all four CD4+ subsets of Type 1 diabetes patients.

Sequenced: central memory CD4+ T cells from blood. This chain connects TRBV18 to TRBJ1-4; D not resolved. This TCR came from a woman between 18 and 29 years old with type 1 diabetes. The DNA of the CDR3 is TGTGCCAGCTCGTCAAACGGAGAGCCCAATGAAAAACTGTTTTTT. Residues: CASSSNGEPNEKLFF.